Described below is a single T cell receptor beta chain sequence and its context. The antigen remains undetermined. The data originate from a study of blood T cells in healthy people across ages. Primed by a sample-barcoded 5' primer and a J-beta primer mix, a second PCR proceeded for about 6 to 12 cycles. MiXCR, run by TCRdb on the 5' RACE reads, gives a single entry per CDR3 protein. The table shows some 880,000 distinct CDR3 sequences, with around 36% occurring only once. This CDR3 is built from 13 residues. Germline V gene sequence: CDR1 MNHEY, CDR2 SVGAGI. V lost 6 bases to trimming and J lost 8 bases, with 16 bases between them. The study, taken as a whole, reports: Unknown CMV status may confound age-related changes in expanded clones. It was not possible, with unsorted PBMCs, to conclusively compare naive and antigen-experienced cells.

The chain employs TRBV6-5 and TRBJ1-2; D not certain. The TCR was taken from a man aged 18 to 30 in good health. Input material: blood. CDR3 loop: CASSAGIGRGYTF. DNA of the CDR3: TGTGCCAGCAGCGCCGGGATCGGGAGGGGCTACACCTTC.